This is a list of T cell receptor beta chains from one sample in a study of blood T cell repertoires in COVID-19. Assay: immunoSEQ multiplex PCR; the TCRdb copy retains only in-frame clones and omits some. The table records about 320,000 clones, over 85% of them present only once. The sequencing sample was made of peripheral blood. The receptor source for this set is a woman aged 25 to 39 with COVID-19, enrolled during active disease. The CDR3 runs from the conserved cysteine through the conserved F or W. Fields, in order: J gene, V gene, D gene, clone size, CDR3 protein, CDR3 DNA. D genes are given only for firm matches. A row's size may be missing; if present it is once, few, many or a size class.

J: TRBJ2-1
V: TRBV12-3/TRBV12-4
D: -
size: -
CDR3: CASSRVGYNEQFF
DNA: TGTGCCAGCAGCAGGGTGGGCTACAATGAGCAGTTCTTC

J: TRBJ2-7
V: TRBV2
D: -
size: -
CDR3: CASTSWQGSAEQYF
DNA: TGTGCCAGCACCTCTTGGCAGGGCTCTGCCGAGCAGTACTTC

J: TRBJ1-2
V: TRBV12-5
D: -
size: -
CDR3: CASGSNSGYGYTF
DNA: TGTGCTAGTGGTTCCAACTCGGGCTATGGCTACACCTTC

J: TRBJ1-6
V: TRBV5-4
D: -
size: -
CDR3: CASSIHRSSYNSPLHF
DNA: TGTGCCAGCAGCATTCACAGGAGCTCCTATAATTCACCCCTCCACTTT

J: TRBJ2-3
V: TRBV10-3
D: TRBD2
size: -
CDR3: CAITGGISTDTQYF
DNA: TGTGCCATCACGGGGGGAATCTCCACAGATACGCAGTATTTT

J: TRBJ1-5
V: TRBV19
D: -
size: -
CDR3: CASTTGNQPQHF
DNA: TGTGCCAGTACCACAGGCAATCAGCCCCAGCATTTT

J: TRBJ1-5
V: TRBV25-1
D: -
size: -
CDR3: CASSEGRHSNQPQHF
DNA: TGTGCCAGCAGTGAAGGGCGACACAGCAATCAGCCCCAGCATTTT

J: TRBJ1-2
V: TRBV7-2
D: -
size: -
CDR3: CASSFAIQRGYTF
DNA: TGTGCCAGCAGCTTTGCGATCCAACGAGGCTACACCTTC

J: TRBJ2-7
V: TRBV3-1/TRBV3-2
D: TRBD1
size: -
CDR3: CASSPAQGAEQYF
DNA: TGTGCCAGCAGCCCCGCTCAGGGGGCCGAGCAGTACTTC

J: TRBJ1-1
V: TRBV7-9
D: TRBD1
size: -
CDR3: CASSFGDRGRWINTEAFF
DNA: TGTGCCAGCAGCTTTGGGGACAGGGGGCGGTGGATTAACACTGAAGCTTTCTTT

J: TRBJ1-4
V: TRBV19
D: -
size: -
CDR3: CASTRQFGEKLFF
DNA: TGTGCCAGTACTAGGCAATTCGGTGAAAAACTGTTTTTT

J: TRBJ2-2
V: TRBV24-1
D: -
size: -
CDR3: CAIQGTNTGELFF
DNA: TGTGCCATACAGGGAACCAACACCGGGGAGCTGTTTTTT

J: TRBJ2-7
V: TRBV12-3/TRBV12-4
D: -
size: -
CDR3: CASSFRRAYEQYF
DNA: TGTGCCAGCAGTTTTCGGAGGGCCTACGAGCAGTACTTC

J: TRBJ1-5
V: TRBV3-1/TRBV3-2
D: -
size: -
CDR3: CASSRLGQRRPYGNQPQHF
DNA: TGTGCCAGCAGCCGATTAGGACAGAGGAGGCCATATGGCAATCAGCCCCAGCATTTT

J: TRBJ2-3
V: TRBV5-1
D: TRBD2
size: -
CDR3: CASSRLGLAGELF
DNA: TGCGCCAGCAGCCGCCTAGGCCTAGCGGGGGAGCTATTT

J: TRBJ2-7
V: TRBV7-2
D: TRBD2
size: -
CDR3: CASSFQRGGYEQYF
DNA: TGTGCCAGCAGCTTTCAGCGGGGAGGCTACGAGCAGTACTTC

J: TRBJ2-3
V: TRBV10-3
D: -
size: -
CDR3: CAISESEGRSTDTQYF
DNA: TGTGCCATCAGTGAGTCGGAGGGGAGAAGCACAGATACGCAGTATTTT

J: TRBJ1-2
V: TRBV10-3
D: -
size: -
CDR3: CAAAGSWDYGYTF
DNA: TGTGCCGCAGCAGGAAGCTGGGACTATGGCTACACCTTC

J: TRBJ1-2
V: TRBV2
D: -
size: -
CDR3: CASSEGGRANNYGYTF
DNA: TGTGCCAGCAGTGAAGGGGGCCGGGCGAATAACTATGGCTACACCTTC

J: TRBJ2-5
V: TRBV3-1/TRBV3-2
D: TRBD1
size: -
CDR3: CASSDRGAETQYF
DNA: TGTGCCAGCAGCGACAGGGGGGCCGAGACCCAGTACTTC

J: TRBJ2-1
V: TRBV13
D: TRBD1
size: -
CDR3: CASSLGRDRDFQFF
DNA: TGTGCCAGCAGCTTAGGCCGGGACAGGGATTTTCAGTTCTTC

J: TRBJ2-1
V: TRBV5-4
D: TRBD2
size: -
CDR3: CASSALAGGKSYNEQFF
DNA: TGTGCCAGCAGCGCCCTAGCGGGGGGGAAATCCTACAATGAGCAGTTCTTC

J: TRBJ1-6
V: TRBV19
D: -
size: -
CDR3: CASKRESSYNSPLHF
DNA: TGTGCCAGTAAGAGAGAGAGCTCCTATAATTCACCCCTCCACTTT

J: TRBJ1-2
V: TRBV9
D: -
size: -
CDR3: CASSVGTGDYGYTF
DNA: TGTGCCAGCAGCGTAGGCACCGGGGACTATGGCTACACCTTC

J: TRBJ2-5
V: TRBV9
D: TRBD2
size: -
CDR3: CASSPRGSKETQYF
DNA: TGTGCCAGCAGCCCGCGGGGGAGCAAAGAGACCCAGTACTTC

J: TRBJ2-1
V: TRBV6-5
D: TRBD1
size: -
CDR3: CASRPDRGPSNEQFF
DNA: TGTGCCAGCAGGCCGGACAGGGGCCCGTCCAATGAGCAGTTCTTC

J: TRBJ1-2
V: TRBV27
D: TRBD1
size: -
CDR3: CASSSTPGTGGRGYTF
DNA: TGTGCCAGCAGTTCGACCCCCGGGACAGGGGGCAGGGGCTACACCTTC

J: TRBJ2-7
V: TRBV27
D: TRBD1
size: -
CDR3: CASSSPLGTASYEQYF
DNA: TGTGCCAGCAGTTCCCCCCTCGGGACAGCCTCCTACGAGCAGTACTTC

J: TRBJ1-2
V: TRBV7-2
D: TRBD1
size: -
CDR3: CASSFAETGGGYTF
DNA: TGTGCCAGCAGCTTCGCCGAGACAGGGGGTGGCTACACCTTC

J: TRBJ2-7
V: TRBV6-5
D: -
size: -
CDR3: CASSYTQASGEQYF
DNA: TGTGCCAGCAGTTACACTCAGGCGTCCGGCGAGCAGTACTTC

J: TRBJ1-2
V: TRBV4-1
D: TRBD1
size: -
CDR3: CASSQQGAGYGYTF
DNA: TGCGCCAGCAGCCAACAGGGGGCGGGCTATGGCTACACCTTC

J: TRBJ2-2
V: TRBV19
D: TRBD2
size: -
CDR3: CASSMPVRGANTGELFF
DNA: TGTGCCAGTAGTATGCCCGTGCGGGGGGCAAACACCGGGGAGCTGTTTTTT

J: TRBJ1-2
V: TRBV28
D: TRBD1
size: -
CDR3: CASSPDRVVTYGYTF
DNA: TGTGCCAGCAGCCCTGACAGGGTAGTTACCTATGGCTACACCTTC

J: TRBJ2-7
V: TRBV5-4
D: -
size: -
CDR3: CASSLQRLAYEQYF
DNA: TGTGCCAGCAGCTTGCAAAGACTAGCCTACGAGCAGTACTTC

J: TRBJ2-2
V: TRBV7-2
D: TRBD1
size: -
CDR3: CASRPDRANTGELFF
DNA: TGTGCCAGCAGACCAGACAGGGCGAACACCGGGGAGCTGTTTTTT

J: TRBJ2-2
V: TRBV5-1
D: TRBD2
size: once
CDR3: CASSYTSGGNTGELFF
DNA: TGCGCCAGCAGCTATACTAGCGGGGGGAACACCGGGGAGCTGTTTTTT

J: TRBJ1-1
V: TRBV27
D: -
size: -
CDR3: CASSWGGLNTEAFF
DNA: TGTGCCAGCAGTTGGGGCGGATTAAACACTGAAGCTTTCTTT

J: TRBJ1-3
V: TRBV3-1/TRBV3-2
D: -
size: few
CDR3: CASSQGASSGNTIYF
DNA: TGTGCCAGCAGCCAAGGGGCCAGCTCTGGAAACACCATATATTTT

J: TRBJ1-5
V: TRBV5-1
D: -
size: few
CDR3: CASSLESPNQPQHF
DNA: TGCGCCAGCAGCTTGGAAAGCCCGAATCAGCCCCAGCATTTT

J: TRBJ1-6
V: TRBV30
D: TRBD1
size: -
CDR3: CAWSVPDRDNSPLHF
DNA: TGTGCCTGGAGTGTCCCAGACAGGGACAATTCACCCCTCCACTTT

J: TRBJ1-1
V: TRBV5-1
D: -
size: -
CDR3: CASSLSRSNTEAFF
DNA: TGCGCCAGCAGCTTGAGTCGGTCGAACACTGAAGCTTTCTTT

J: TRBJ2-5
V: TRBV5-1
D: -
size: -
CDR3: CASSLARGWETQYF
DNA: TGCGCCAGCAGCTTGGCCCGGGGGTGGGAGACCCAGTACTTC